This is a list of T cell receptor beta chains from one sample in a study of cytomegalovirus exposure and HLA in healthy donors. The repertoire was sequenced with immunoSEQ multiplex PCR; TCRdb's copy has only in-frame clones and lacks some. Altogether 200,000 or so clones are present, around 77% being singletons, with the ten largest covering nearly 3%. The sequenced material came from PBMCs. Receptors originate from a woman in her twenties or thirties in good health and CMV-seronegative. The CDR3 runs from the conserved cysteine through the conserved F or W. A D gene is named only where the DNA matches it firmly. Clone sizes are given selectively: once, few, many, or a class where the clone is expanded.

abundance	v_gene	d_gene	j_gene	CDR3aa	CDR3nt
.	TRBV5-6	.	TRBJ2-3	CASSGGLGTDTQYF	TGTGCCAGCAGCGGGGGGTTAGGCACAGATACGCAGTATTTT
.	TRBV21-1	.	TRBJ2-5	CASSNYWDSQETQYF	TGTGCCAGCAGCAATTATTGGGACAGCCAAGAGACCCAGTACTTC
.	TRBV5-6	.	TRBJ2-7	CASSRGSSYEQYF	TGTGCCAGCAGCCGCGGGTCCTCCTACGAGCAGTACTTC
once	TRBV6-1	.	TRBJ2-2	CASSDPSGWVGELFF	TGTGCCAGCAGTGACCCGTCAGGGTGGGTCGGGGAGCTGTTTTTT
.	TRBV4-2	.	TRBJ1-1	CASSHRLQGCEAFF	TGTGCCAGCAGCCATCGCTTACAGGGATGTGAAGCTTTCTTT
.	TRBV11-3	TRBD1	TRBJ1-1	CASSPGGLEAFF	TGTGCCAGCAGCCCAGGGGGGTTGGAAGCTTTCTTT
.	TRBV7-8	TRBD1	TRBJ2-3	CASSSVKPGQGTDTQYF	TGTGCCAGCAGCTCAGTAAAACCGGGACAGGGAACAGATACGCAGTATTTT
.	TRBV9	.	TRBJ2-2	CASSVGIAPLGSGELFF	TGTGCCAGCAGCGTAGGAATAGCGCCCCTCGGTAGCGGGGAGCTGTTTTTT
.	TRBV4-1	TRBD1	TRBJ2-5	CASSLRQGVRKETQYF	TGCGCCAGCAGCCTCCGACAGGGGGTGCGTAAAGAGACCCAGTACTTC
.	TRBV14	TRBD1	TRBJ2-7	CASSQDWDRVSEQYF	TGTGCCAGCAGCCAAGATTGGGACAGGGTAAGCGAGCAGTACTTC
.	TRBV5-1	.	TRBJ2-1	CASSSIGQYNEQFF	TGCGCCAGCAGCAGTATAGGACAGTACAATGAGCAGTTCTTC
.	TRBV5-6	TRBD1	TRBJ1-6	CASSFRDRNNSPLHF	TGTGCCAGCAGCTTCCGGGACAGAAATAATTCACCCCTCCACTTT
.	TRBV7-2	TRBD2	TRBJ2-1	CASSGSGDEQFF	TGTGCCAGCAGCGGGAGCGGGGATGAGCAGTTCTTC
.	TRBV30	TRBD1	TRBJ2-7	CAWSPGQIFYEQYF	TGTGCCTGGAGTCCGGGACAGATTTTCTACGAGCAGTACTTC
.	TRBV28	TRBD1	TRBJ2-2	CASSRRTGSNTGELFF	TGTGCCAGCAGTAGGAGGACAGGTTCGAACACCGGGGAGCTGTTTTTT
.	TRBV28	.	TRBJ1-1	CASSMGGSGTEAFF	TGTGCCAGCAGTATGGGAGGATCGGGGACTGAAGCTTTCTTT
.	TRBV7-9	.	TRBJ2-7	CASSSYYEQYF	TGTGCCAGCAGCTCTTACTACGAGCAGTACTTC
few	TRBV2	.	TRBJ2-1	CASSRRDYNEQFF	TGTGCCAGCAGTAGGCGGGATTACAATGAGCAGTTCTTC
few	TRBV4-1	TRBD1	TRBJ1-6	CASSRQGTHSPLHF	TGCGCCAGCAGTCGACAGGGGACCCATTCACCCCTCCACTTT
few	TRBV28	.	TRBJ2-2	CASKITGILTGELFF	TGTGCCAGTAAGATCACAGGGATCCTTACCGGGGAGCTGTTTTTT
.	TRBV21-1	.	TRBJ1-4	CASSRIKEGIRGSREKLFF	TGTGCCAGCAGCCGGATTAAGGAGGGGATCCGGGGGTCAAGGGAAAAACTGTTTTTT
.	TRBV9	.	TRBJ1-1	CASSVATGNTEAFF	TGTGCCAGCAGCGTAGCTACAGGGAACACTGAAGCTTTCTTT
.	TRBV5-1	.	TRBJ1-1	CASSQDGDTEAFF	TGCGCCAGCAGCCAGGACGGGGACACTGAAGCTTTCTTT
.	TRBV6-5	.	TRBJ1-5	CASRSRGGQPQHF	TGTGCCAGCAGATCTAGGGGGGGTCAGCCCCAGCATTTT
.	TRBV5-1	.	TRBJ2-7	CASSLDGGTFSYEQYF	TGCGCCAGCAGCTTGGATGGAGGAACCTTCTCCTACGAGCAGTACTTC
.	TRBV6-1	.	TRBJ2-7	CASTPRGEQYF	TGTGCCAGCACCCCTCGGGGGGAGCAGTACTTC
.	TRBV30	TRBD1	TRBJ1-3	CAWAGTGGSRSGNTIYF	TGTGCCTGGGCCGGGACAGGGGGCAGTAGGTCTGGAAACACCATATATTTT
.	TRBV6-5	.	TRBJ1-1	CASSSGLGVAEAFF	TGTGCCAGCAGTTCGGGACTCGGGGTCGCTGAAGCTTTCTTT
.	TRBV11-2	.	TRBJ2-3	CASSLALGSHSTQYF	TGTGCCAGCAGCTTAGCCCTCGGGTCCCACTCAACGCAGTATTTT
.	TRBV29-1	TRBD2	TRBJ2-7	CSVEEGREYF	TGCAGCGTTGAGGAGGGGAGGGAGTACTTC
.	TRBV9	TRBD2	TRBJ2-3	CASSVASGGARDTQYF	TGCGCCAGCAGCGTAGCTAGCGGGGGGGCGAGAGATACGCAGTATTTT
.	TRBV5-1	.	TRBJ1-5	CASSLAGPYSNQPQHF	TGCGCCAGCAGCTTGGCCGGTCCTTATAGCAATCAGCCCCAGCATTTT
.	TRBV19	.	TRBJ1-5	CASSIGRGLDQPQHF	TGTGCCAGTAGTATCGGCAGGGGCCTTGACCAGCCCCAGCATTTT
.	TRBV5-1	.	TRBJ2-7	CASSPQPQGFSHEQYF	TGCGCCAGCAGCCCTCAGCCCCAGGGGTTCTCCCACGAGCAGTACTTC
.	TRBV19	.	TRBJ1-3	CASSPPGANTIYF	TGTGCCAGTAGTCCCCCAGGTGCAAACACCATATATTTT
once	TRBV6-5	.	TRBJ1-2	CASSSRGGGYTF	TGTGCCAGCAGTTCCAGGGGCGGGGGCTACACCTTC
.	TRBV2	TRBD1	TRBJ2-5	CASGEDRGLRETQYF	TGTGCCAGCGGGGAGGACAGGGGGCTTCGTGAGACCCAGTACTTC
.	TRBV14	.	TRBJ1-2	CASSQDSSFELTGGYTF	TGTGCCAGCAGCCAAGATAGTAGTTTCGAGTTAACGGGGGGCTACACCTTC
once	TRBV5-1	.	TRBJ2-3	CASSHLGGAGTDTQYF	TGCGCCAGCAGCCACTTGGGGGGGGCTGGGACAGATACGCAGTATTTT
.	TRBV27	.	TRBJ1-1	CASSLRGAAGGVEAFF	TGTGCCAGCAGTTTAAGGGGGGCCGCCGGGGGGGTAGAAGCTTTCTTT
.	TRBV7-9	TRBD2	TRBJ2-1	CASSSRGGNEQFF	TGTGCCAGCAGCTCGCGGGGGGGCAATGAGCAGTTCTTC
few	TRBV6-6	.	TRBJ2-7	CASSYGGEQYF	TGTGCCAGCAGTTACGGCGGTGAGCAGTACTTC
.	TRBV6-6	TRBD1	TRBJ1-5	CASSYPGQGSQPQHF	TGTGCCAGCAGTTACCCCGGACAGGGCAGCCAGCCCCAGCATTTT
few	TRBV19	.	TRBJ2-7	CASSTLGRTYEQYF	TGTGCCAGTAGTACACTCGGACGGACATACGAGCAGTACTTC
.	TRBV5-6	TRBD1	TRBJ1-1	CASSPTTGGNTEAFF	TGTGCCAGCAGCCCCACGACAGGGGGGAACACTGAAGCTTTCTTT